The clone carrying this TCR beta chain came up many times. The template was RNA from unsorted bulk tissue. The normal lung tissue was taken more than 3 cm from the tumor edge. Donors were chemotherapy-naive, newly diagnosed lung cancer surgical patients in China, August–November 2014. TCRbeta libraries were built with three rounds of nested PCR, modified from ARM-PCR. One entry per CDR3 protein, called by TCRdb with MiXCR from the multiplex PCR reads. This sample has roughly 49,000 distinct CDR3 sequences, with 74% found just once. Germline assignment: CDR1 ENHRY and CDR2 SYGVKD. This CDR3 region has 16 residues. V lost 0 bases to trimming and J lost 5 bases, with 16 bases between them. The data originate from a study of tumor and adjacent non-tumor tissue in lung cancer. In the study overall: Patients were aged roughly 31 to 76, around ten men and about 5 women, stage I to III.

The sequence came from a woman aged 55-70 years with non-small cell lung cancer. The sample consisted of distant non-tumor lung tissue. The V and J genes are TRBV10-3 and TRBJ2-5, with a tentative D call TRBD1 (8 bases). The CDR3 is CAISESHRGGGETQYF. As DNA, the CDR3 is TGTGCCATCAGTGAGTCGCACAGGGGGGGAGGCGAGACCCAGTACTTC.